Listed below are T cell receptor beta chains from one sample, sequenced in a study of blood T cell repertoires in COVID-19. Some clones are missing from TCRdb's copy, which holds only in-frame ones; the method was immunoSEQ multiplex PCR. This sample has about 140,000 clones, with approximately 80% found just once. The sample was peripheral blood. These receptors came from a human donor in a cohort sampled during active COVID-19. Each CDR3 is given with its conserved first and last residue. The D gene is left open where the match is weak. Size is stated for part of the rows, as once, few or many counts, or as a class when the clone is expanded.

size	V	J	D	length	CDR3	DNA
.	TRBV10-3	TRBJ1-5	TRBD1	14	CAISTQGANQPQHF	TGTGCCATCAGCACACAGGGGGCGAATCAGCCCCAGCATTTT
.	TRBV19	TRBJ1-2	.	16	CASTPPAGHTNYGYTF	TGTGCCAGTACCCCCCCAGCGGGACACACTAACTATGGCTACACCTTC
few	TRBV5-1	TRBJ2-2	.	13	CASSLASSGELFF	TGCGCCAGCAGCTTGGCCTCCTCCGGGGAGCTGTTTTTT
.	TRBV6-7	TRBJ1-2	.	14	CASSPPPGNYGYTF	TGTGCCAGCAGCCCCCCCCCAGGGAACTATGGCTACACCTTC
.	TRBV10-3	TRBJ2-3	.	16	CAISEFAPGDGDTQYF	TGTGCCATCAGTGAATTTGCCCCGGGGGACGGGGATACGCAGTATTTT
.	TRBV3-1/TRBV3-2	TRBJ1-1	.	14	CASSQVQGNTEAFF	TGTGCCAGCAGCCAAGTCCAGGGAAACACTGAAGCTTTCTTT
.	TRBV24-1	TRBJ2-2	TRBD1	16	CATSDLGTGKGGELFF	TGTGCCACCAGTGACCTCGGGACAGGGAAAGGCGGGGAGCTGTTTTTT
.	TRBV18	TRBJ1-3	TRBD1	17	CASSPGDRGFSGNTIYF	TGTGCCAGCTCACCTGGGGACAGGGGATTTTCTGGAAACACCATATATTTT
.	TRBV12-5	TRBJ1-5	TRBD1	16	CASAVGGKKSNQPQHF	TGTGCTAGTGCAGTAGGGGGCAAGAAAAGCAATCAGCCCCAGCATTTT
.	TRBV18	TRBJ2-4	TRBD1	15	CASSPGQGVQNIQYF	TGTGCCAGCTCACCCGGACAGGGGGTCCAAAACATTCAGTACTTC
few	TRBV9	TRBJ1-2	.	13	CASSSRQSYGYTF	TGTGCCAGCAGCTCGCGACAAAGCTATGGCTACACCTTC
.	TRBV5-5	TRBJ1-2	.	14	CASSFGPRVDGYTF	TGTGCCAGCAGCTTTGGCCCCAGGGTTGATGGCTACACCTTC
.	TRBV24-1	TRBJ2-3	TRBD1	16	CATSAPGQGGSDTQYF	TGTGCCACCAGTGCCCCGGGACAGGGGGGCTCAGATACGCAGTATTTT
.	TRBV9	TRBJ2-1	TRBD2	20	CASSRQAGGPLQSSYNEQFF	TGTGCCAGCAGCAGACAAGCGGGAGGGCCCCTTCAGAGCTCCTACAATGAGCAGTTCTTC
.	TRBV19	TRBJ1-1	TRBD1	15	CASSTDRVSYTEAFF	TGTGCCAGTAGTACCGACAGGGTCAGCTACACTGAAGCTTTCTTT
.	TRBV3-1/TRBV3-2	TRBJ2-7	TRBD1	14	CASSPLTGPFEQYF	TGTGCCAGCAGCCCTCTGACAGGGCCCTTCGAGCAGTACTTC